This section outlines one TCR beta chain sequence together with its context. Its antigen is not identified. Roughly 100,000 TCR templates underwent assay in each sample. Assay: immunoSEQ multiplex PCR; the TCRdb copy retains only in-frame clones and omits some. The sample records around 100,000 clones, 75% to 95% being singletons. The CDR3 has 12 residues. The V end lost 10 bases, the J end lost 5 bases, and 13 bases lay between the germline ends. Germline V CDR1 and CDR2: ENHRY, SYGVKD. The data are from a study of siplizumab effects on memory and regulatory T cells. Whole-study results and caveats: In roughly 80-96% of proliferating CD4+ or CD8+ clones, a naive or memory phenotype could not be assigned. Naive T cells were seemingly more diverse than memory cells, and major contributions to the alloresponse seemed to be made by them.

The sequence came from a human donor in good health. The sample consisted of CD4+ T cells sorted from blood. The chain joins TRBV10-3 to TRBJ2-3; unclear D gene. The CDR3 loop is CATNMDEDTQYF. CDR3 nucleotides: TGTGCCACCAACATGGACGAAGATACGCAGTATTTT.